A selection of T cell receptor beta chains follows, all from one sample in a study of blood T cells in healthy people across ages. A single record per CDR3 protein comes from TCRdb applying MiXCR to the 5' RACE reads. The sample includes around 600,000 distinct CDR3 sequences, 40% to 55% of them seen just once. The sample taken for sequencing was blood. The receptors stem from a man older than 75 in good health. The CDR3 runs from the conserved cysteine through the conserved F or W. The D gene is left open where the match is weak. Clone size is stated in some rows and not others, as once, few, many or a class when expanded.

TRBJ2-4 TRBV7-9 - - TGTGCCAGCAGCTTTGGGGGGGGCGCGGGAAACATTCAGTACTTC CASSFGGGAGNIQYF
TRBJ1-3 TRBV29-1 few - TGCAGCGTGGGGGGGGCGCGTGGAAACACCATATATTTT CSVGGARGNTIYF
TRBJ2-3 TRBV9 once - TGTGCCAGCAGCGTTAGCGCAGACACAGATACGCAGTATTTT CASSVSADTDTQYF
TRBJ2-1 TRBV28 - - TGTGCCAGCAGAGGACCATACAATGAGCAGTTCTTC CASRGPYNEQFF
TRBJ2-5 TRBV20-1 few - TGCAGTGCTAGAGGTGCCCCGGGGGCCGGAGAGACCCAGTACTTC CSARGAPGAGETQYF
TRBJ2-5 TRBV6-5 many TRBD2 TGTGCCAGCAGCCGACCGGGACTAGCGGGGGAGACCCAGTACTTC CASSRPGLAGETQYF
TRBJ2-1 TRBV7-2 few - TGTGCCAGCAGCGAAACTAGCATCGAGCAGTTCTTC CASSETSIEQFF
TRBJ2-1 TRBV6-6 few - TGTGCCAGTAGGCCCCATCCCGGGGGTGACTACAATGAGCAGTTCTTC CASRPHPGGDYNEQFF
TRBJ2-2 TRBV7-2 once - TGTGCCAACAGCTCCGGACTGACTAACACCGGGGAGCTGTTTTTT CANSSGLTNTGELFF
TRBJ2-7 TRBV20-1 - TRBD2 TGCAGTGCTAGAGGGACTAGCGGGAGGGAGTCCTACGAGCAGTACTTC CSARGTSGRESYEQYF
TRBJ1-3 TRBV25-1 - TRBD1 TGTGCCAGCAGTGCCAACAGGGGTGCTGGAAACACCATATATTTT CASSANRGAGNTIYF
TRBJ1-1 TRBV5-1 - - TGCGCCAGCAGCTTGGATCCGGGGACCAAGAACACTGAAGCTTTCTTT CASSLDPGTKNTEAFF
TRBJ2-3 TRBV12-3/TRBV12-4 few - TGTGCCAGCAGTCGCCAGGACTTTAGCACAGATACGCAGTATTTT CASSRQDFSTDTQYF